The present T cell receptor beta chain was sequenced within a study of regulatory T cells in long-lasting Graves disease (dated by TCRdb to the early 2020s). Background on the whole study: Newly diagnosed Graves' disease patients had taken antithyroid drugs for less than 3 months. TCR sequencing covered approximately 13 persistent and around 20 newly diagnosed Graves' disease patients, approximately 33 samples in total. The study was conducted in China and was registered as a clinical trial. This study used TCR sequencing and RNA sequencing of peripheral blood to compare persistent Graves' disease patients against newly diagnosed Graves' disease patients.

V gives up 3 bases and J gives up 3 bases, and the segment between their germline ends measures 9 bases. The germline V gene (reference sequence) provides CDR1 LNHDA and CDR2 SQIVND. Reading from cysteine to phenylalanine, the CDR3 counts 14 amino acids. This entry keeps only the CDR3 DNA: 42 bases, framed from base 1. Libraries were made using multiplex PCR. For sequencing, an Illumina HiSeq 4000 was employed. To build TCR beta libraries, CDR3 regions were amplified by Arm-PCR using iRepertoire HTBI primers. Before sequencing, the PCR products underwent gel purification. The authors' pipeline ran thus. Gene usage analysis of CDR3 amino acid clonotypes relied on the roughly 67 TRBV and 13 to 15 TRBJ segments identified across samples. Filtered high-quality paired reads were merged into contigs using COPE and FqMerger. Contigs were aligned with BLAST to IMGT TRBV, TRBD and TRBJ reference genes, and CDR3 was defined per IMGT. Any clonotype with a frequency above 0.1% was classified as a highly expanded clone. Repertoire diversity was measured by Shannon entropy, and V-J evenness by the Gini coefficient. Public clonotypes were defined as clonotypes shared by more than one individual. TCRdb reworked the public reads: Q25 trimming with fastp, MiXCR clone assembly, productive beta chains retained. Every distinct CDR3 protein forms one entry, paired with its most common genes and DNA. The V and J calls follow TCRdb's processing rather than the paper's. This sample lists almost 450,000 distinct CDR3 sequences; roughly 15% were detected once. Of the sample, roughly 10% falls within the top ten clones.

According to the study, the label for this sample's time point signals: newly diagnosed GD, antithyroid drugs for less than 3 months. RNA was extracted from PBMCs in TRIzol for both TCR sequencing and RNA sequencing. The diagnosis of Graves' disease followed American Thyroid Association guidelines. Patients were recruited from an endocrinology department in Xi'an, China. Each patient gave 9 to 10 milliliters of peripheral blood, collected in an EDTA anticoagulant tube. Ficoll Paque Plus density gradient separation was used to isolate PBMCs, and no further T cell sorting was performed. An Agilent 2100 Bioanalyzer and agarose gel were used to check RNA quality, and a NanoDrop 2000 was used to measure RNA concentration. On the study overall, not on this receptor specifically: Sequencing and analysis were restricted to the TCR beta chain. The authors noted that the small sample size was a limitation that may lower accuracy. TRBV28, TRBJ1-2 and TRBJ2-5 were preferentially used in persistent disease, while TRBV20-1 and TRBJ2-1 were favored in newly diagnosed disease. Compared with newly diagnosed patients, patients with persistent Graves' disease had lower TCR Shannon entropy and fewer highly expanded clones, which suggests clonal expansion. More public clonotypes were shared among persistent patients (approximately 3,000) than among newly diagnosed patients (966). Only peripheral blood was studied, because thyroid tissue, the primary lesion, was inaccessible.

Note on this clonotype: No antigen is known for it. No per-base quality is available; no much larger clone lies one base away.

These data are also associated with another study on T cells in Graves' hyperthyroidism and ophthalmopathy. The other study reports the following: Graves' hyperthyroidism was defined as stable when no progression to ophthalmopathy occurred over 18 months of follow-up. Hyperthyroidism patients were newly diagnosed, had a disease duration of under 2 months, and were aged 18 to 65 years. The study excluded patients with uncontrolled infections, other autoimmune diseases, pregnancy or lactation. Diagnoses were established on the basis of clinical symptoms, serum thyroxine and TRAb, thyroid ultrasound, and orbital computed tomography. A first-round RT-PCR of the TCR CDR3 used the HTBI primer set with the Qiagen OneStep RT-PCR kit. Most expanded thyroid clonotypes (frequency above 0.001) were also found in blood, which suggests that blood repertoires may mirror thyroid immune responses. A 13 V-J signature model separated ophthalmopathy from stable hyperthyroidism, with about 88% sensitivity and around 84% specificity in cross-validation and 80%/75% in testing. In validation, the model predicted progression to ophthalmopathy with 60% to 71% sensitivity and approximately 72% specificity, a median of 6.5 months before onset. To identify distinguishing TCR V-J signatures, a discovery cohort of 90 to 100 patients was used, comprising some 45 with Graves' ophthalmopathy and under 60 with stable Graves' hyperthyroidism. Prospective prediction of ophthalmopathy was tested in an independent validation cohort consisting of roughly 20 hyperthyroidism patients and around 16 patients who later progressed to ophthalmopathy. The 75 to 100 discovery patients were randomly split 7:3 into training and test sets. The study also compared thyroid tissue and blood T-cell repertoires from about six Graves' hyperthyroidism patients. After blood sampling, hyperthyroidism patients were treated with methimazole at a starting dose of 30 mg daily, and ophthalmopathy patients were treated with high-dose intravenous methylprednisolone. A second multiplex PCR round built the libraries, followed by size selection and purification. Sequencing of the libraries was done on an Illumina HiSeq2000 using paired-end 100 bp reads. SOAPnuke was used to process the raw data, removing reads that contained adapters or uncalled bases, had a mean Phred below 15, or lacked an exact match to the constant primer or identifier. COPE v1.2.5 was used to merge the high-quality paired reads, and each unique nucleotide sequence was defined as a clonotype. MiTCR v1.1 was used to align the clonotypes against IMGT TRBV, TRBD and TRBJ reference segments. The analysis was restricted to V-J combinations with a frequency above 0.0001, which together covered 98% to 99.2% of the repertoires. The TCS score was defined as F50 (clonal expansion) divided by E x V (chaos), with BLOSUM62-based TCRdist calculated between CDR3 peptides within each V-J. Welch's t-statistics and random forest reduced 514 V-J features to roughly 13, which were used in a naive Bayes classifier (R e1071). Sample size was not statistically predetermined, and investigators were not blinded to group allocation. The paper reports TCR Vbeta CDR3 sequencing of roughly 140 peripheral blood samples: under 45 ophthalmopathy, fewer than 80 hyperthyroidism and around 17 progressor patients.

This receptor was taken from a woman in her twenties or thirties with Graves disease. Donor details come from another sample of the same person, matched by shared clones. The material sequenced was peripheral blood mononuclear cells (PBMCs), taken at new diagnosis, from a patient treated with antithyroid drugs. The V and J genes are TRBV19 and TRBJ1-3, with the D segment identity uncertain. The CDR3 amino acid sequence is: CASSIGQFGNTIYF. The DNA sequence is given as TGTGCCAGTAGTATTGGCCAGTTTGGAAACACCATATATTTT.